This record concerns one T cell receptor beta chain sequence. V gave up 7 bases and J gave up 1 base, with 17 bases separating them. The CDR3 loop spans 16 amino acids. The germline V gene has CDR1 LNHDA and CDR2 SQIVND (reference sequence). The data derive from a study of blood T cell repertoires in COVID-19. Study summary: Samples taken during acute and convalescent COVID-19 were collected in the United States, Italy and Spain.

Authors' methods: Amplified reference gene primers provided the basis for estimating nucleated cell counts. Sequencing used immunoSEQ multiplex PCR; TCRdb keeps in-frame clones, though not all of them. The D gene and trimming were derived from the DNA, and the V and J assignments and clone size from that table. The sample lists roughly 250,000 clones; about 85% were seen once. The sequencing sample was made of peripheral blood. The J gene is TRBJ1-5, the V gene TRBV19, with D tentatively TRBD1 (5 bases). The source of this sequence is a man between 40 and 49 years old with acute or convalescent COVID-19. The CDR3 bases are TGTGCCAGTACCCTCGACGGACGGGGGAGCAATCAGCCCCAGCATTTT. It specifies CASTLDGRGSNQPQHF.